The text below deals with one T cell receptor beta chain. Its antigen is not known. The sample comes from a study of cytomegalovirus exposure and HLA in healthy donors. General observations from the study: What a later analysis showed was that several of the most significant clusters appeared linked to common viral pathogens.

A multiplex PCR was run with 60 Vbeta primers and 13 Jbeta primers. The assay was immunoSEQ multiplex PCR, and TCRdb's table has in-frame clones only and misses some. The sample records about 75,000 clones, 75% to 85% being singletons. This CDR3 has 14 residues. Germline V gives CDR1 SEHNR, CDR2 FQNEAQ (reference sequence). Deletions cut 5 bases from V and 3 bases from J, with 8 bases between. Regarding donors, all were healthy bone marrow donors. The rearrangement joins TRBV7-9 to TRBJ1-6, with D perhaps matching TRBD1 (6 bases). The specimen sequenced was PBMCs. This clonotype was sampled from a man aged 70-80 years in good health and CMV-seropositive. The CDR3 DNA is TGTGCCAGCAGCCCGGACAGCTATAATTCACCCCTCCACTTT. This gives the protein CASSPDSYNSPLHF.